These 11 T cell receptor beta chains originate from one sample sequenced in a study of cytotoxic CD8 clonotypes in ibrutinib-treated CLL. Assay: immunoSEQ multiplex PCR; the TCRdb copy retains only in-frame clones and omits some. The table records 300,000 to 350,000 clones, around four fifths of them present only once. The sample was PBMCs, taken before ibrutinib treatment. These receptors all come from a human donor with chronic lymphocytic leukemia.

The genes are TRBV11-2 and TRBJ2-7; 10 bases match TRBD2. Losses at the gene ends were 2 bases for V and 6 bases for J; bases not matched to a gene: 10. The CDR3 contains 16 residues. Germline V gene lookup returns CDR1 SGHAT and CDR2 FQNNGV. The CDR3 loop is CASSLSSSGRLFEQYF. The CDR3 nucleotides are TGTGCCAGCAGCTTAAGCTCTAGCGGGAGACTTTTCGAGCAGTACTTC.

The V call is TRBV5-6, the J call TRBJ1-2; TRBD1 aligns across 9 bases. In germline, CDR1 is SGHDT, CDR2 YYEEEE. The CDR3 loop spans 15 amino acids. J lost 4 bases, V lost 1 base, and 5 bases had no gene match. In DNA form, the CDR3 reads TGTGCCAGCAGCTTGTTGGGGACAGGGAGCTATGGCTACACCTTC. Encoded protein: CASSLLGTGSYGYTF.

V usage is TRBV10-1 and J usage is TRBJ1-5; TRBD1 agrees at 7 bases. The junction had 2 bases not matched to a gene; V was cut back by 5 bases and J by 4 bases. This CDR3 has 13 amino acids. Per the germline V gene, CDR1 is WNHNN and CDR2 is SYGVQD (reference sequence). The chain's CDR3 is CASSLQGNQPQHF. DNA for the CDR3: TGCGCCAGCAGTCTACAGGGGAATCAGCCCCAGCATTTT.

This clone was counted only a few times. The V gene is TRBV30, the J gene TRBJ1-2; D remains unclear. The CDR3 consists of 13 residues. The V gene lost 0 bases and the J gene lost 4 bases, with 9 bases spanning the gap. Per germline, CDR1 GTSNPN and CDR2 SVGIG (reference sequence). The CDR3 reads CAWSVAGLYGYTF. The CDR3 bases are TGTGCCTGGAGTGTCGCGGGCCTCTATGGCTACACCTTC.

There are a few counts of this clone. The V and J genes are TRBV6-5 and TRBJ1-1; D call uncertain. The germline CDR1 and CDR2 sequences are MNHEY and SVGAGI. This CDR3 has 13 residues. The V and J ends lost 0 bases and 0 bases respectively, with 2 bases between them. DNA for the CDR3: TGTGCCAGCAGTTACTCGGTGAACACTGAAGCTTTCTTT. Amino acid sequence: CASSYSVNTEAFF.

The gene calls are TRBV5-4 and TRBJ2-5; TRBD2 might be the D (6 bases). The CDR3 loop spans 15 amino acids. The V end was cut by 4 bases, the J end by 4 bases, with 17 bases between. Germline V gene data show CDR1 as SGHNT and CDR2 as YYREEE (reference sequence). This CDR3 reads CASSVPGAETETQYF. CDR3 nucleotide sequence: TGTGCCAGCAGCGTCCCGGGAGCGGAGACAGAGACCCAGTACTTC. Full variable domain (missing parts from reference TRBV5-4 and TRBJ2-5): ETGVTQSPTHLIKTRGQQVTLRCSSQSGHNTVSWYQQALGQGPQFIFQYYREEENGRGNFPPRFSGLQFPNYSSELNVNALELDDSALYLCASSVPGAETETQYFGPGTRLLVL.

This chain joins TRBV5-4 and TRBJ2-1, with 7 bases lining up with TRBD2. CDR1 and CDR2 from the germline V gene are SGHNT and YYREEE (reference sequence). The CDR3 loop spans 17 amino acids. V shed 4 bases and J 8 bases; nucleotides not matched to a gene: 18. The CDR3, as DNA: TGTGCCAGCAGCAGAATCCCGGGTCGGGGAGGGCCATATGAGCAGTTCTTC. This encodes CASSRIPGRGGPYEQFF.

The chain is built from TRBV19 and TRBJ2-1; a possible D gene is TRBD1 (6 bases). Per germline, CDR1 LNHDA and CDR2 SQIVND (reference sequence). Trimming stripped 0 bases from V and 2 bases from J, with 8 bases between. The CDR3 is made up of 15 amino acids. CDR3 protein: CASSIEDRAYNEQFF. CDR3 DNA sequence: TGTGCCAGTAGTATAGAGGACAGAGCCTACAATGAGCAGTTCTTC.

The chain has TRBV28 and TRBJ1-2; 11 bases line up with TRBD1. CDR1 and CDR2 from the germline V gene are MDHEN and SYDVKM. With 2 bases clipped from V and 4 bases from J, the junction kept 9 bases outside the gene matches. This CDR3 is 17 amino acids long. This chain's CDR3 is CASSLGGQGALSYGYTF. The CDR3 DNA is TGTGCCAGCAGTTTAGGTGGACAGGGGGCGCTTAGCTATGGCTACACCTTC.

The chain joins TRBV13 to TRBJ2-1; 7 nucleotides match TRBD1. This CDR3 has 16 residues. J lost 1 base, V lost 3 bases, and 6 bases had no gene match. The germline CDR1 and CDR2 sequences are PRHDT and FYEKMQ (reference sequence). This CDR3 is CASSLGQFLSYNEQFF. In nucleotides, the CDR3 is TGTGCCAGCAGCTTGGGACAGTTTCTGTCCTACAATGAGCAGTTCTTC.

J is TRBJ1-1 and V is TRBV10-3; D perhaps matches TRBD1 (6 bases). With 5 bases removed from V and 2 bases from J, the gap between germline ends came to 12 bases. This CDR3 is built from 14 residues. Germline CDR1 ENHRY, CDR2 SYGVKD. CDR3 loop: CAISKTGTNTEAFF. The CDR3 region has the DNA TGTGCCATCAGTAAGACCGGGACAAACACTGAAGCTTTCTTT.